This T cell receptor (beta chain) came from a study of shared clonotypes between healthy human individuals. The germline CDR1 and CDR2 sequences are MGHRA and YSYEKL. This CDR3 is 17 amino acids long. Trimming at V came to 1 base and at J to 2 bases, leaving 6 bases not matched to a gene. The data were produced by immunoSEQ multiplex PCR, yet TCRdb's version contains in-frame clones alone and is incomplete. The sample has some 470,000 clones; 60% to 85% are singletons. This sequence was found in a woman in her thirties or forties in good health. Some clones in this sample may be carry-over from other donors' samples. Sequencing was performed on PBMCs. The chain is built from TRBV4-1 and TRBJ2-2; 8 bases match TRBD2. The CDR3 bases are TGCGCCAGCAGCCAAGGAAGGGGACTAGGTAACACCGGGGAGCTGTTTTTT. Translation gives CASSQGRGLGNTGELFF.